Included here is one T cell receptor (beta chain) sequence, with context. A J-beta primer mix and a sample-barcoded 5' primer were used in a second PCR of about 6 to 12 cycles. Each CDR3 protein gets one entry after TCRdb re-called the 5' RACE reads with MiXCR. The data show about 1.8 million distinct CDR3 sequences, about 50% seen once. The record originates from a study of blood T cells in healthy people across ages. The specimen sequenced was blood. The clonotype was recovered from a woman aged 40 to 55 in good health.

The CDR3 nucleotides are TGTGCCAGCAGTCAGATACAGGGGCTTGGCTACACCTTC. Encoded protein: CASSQIQGLGYTF. V and J are TRBV12-3 or TRBV12-4 and TRBJ1-2, with TRBD1 matching 7 bases. The CDR3 contains 13 residues. The V gene end was trimmed by 5 bases and the J gene end by 7 bases; junction bases not matched to a gene: 7.